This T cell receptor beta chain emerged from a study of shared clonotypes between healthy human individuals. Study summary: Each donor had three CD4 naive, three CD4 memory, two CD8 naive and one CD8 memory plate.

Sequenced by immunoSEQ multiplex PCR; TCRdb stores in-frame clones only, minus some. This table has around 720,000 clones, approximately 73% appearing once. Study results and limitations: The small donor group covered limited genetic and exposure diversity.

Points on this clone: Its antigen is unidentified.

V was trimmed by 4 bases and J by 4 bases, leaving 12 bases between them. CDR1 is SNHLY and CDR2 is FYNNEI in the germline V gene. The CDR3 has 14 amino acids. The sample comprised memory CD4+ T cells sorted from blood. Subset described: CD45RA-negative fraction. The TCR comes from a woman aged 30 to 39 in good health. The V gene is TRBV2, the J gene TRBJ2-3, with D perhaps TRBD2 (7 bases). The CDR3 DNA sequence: TGTGCCAGCAGTGTTGGGGGGGGGCCAGATACGCAGTATTTT. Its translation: CASSVGGGPDTQYF.